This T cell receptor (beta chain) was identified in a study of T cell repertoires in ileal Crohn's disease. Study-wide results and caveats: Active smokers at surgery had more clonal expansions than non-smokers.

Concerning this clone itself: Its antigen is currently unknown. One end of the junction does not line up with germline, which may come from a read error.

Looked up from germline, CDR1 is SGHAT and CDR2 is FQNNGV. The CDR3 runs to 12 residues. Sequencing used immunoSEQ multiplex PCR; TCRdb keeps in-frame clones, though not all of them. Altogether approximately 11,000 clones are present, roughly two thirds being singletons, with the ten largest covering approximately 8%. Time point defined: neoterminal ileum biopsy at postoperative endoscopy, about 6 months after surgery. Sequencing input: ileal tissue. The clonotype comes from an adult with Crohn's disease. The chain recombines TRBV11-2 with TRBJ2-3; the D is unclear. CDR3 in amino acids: CASSLGHSTPTF. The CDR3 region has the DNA TGTGCCAGCAGCTTAGGTCACAGTACCCCCACTTTT. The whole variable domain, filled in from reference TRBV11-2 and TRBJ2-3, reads EAGVAQSPRYKIIEKRQSVAFWCNPISGHATLYWYQQILGQGPKLLIQFQNNGVVDDSQLPKDRFSAERLKGVDSTLKIQPAKLEDSAVYLCASSLGHSTPTFGPGTRLTVL.